A single sample gave rise to the 14 T cell receptor beta chains below, sequenced in a study of vaccination and CD4 T cells after COVID-19. Researchers used the Oncomine TCR Beta short-read assay to sequence DNA from cultured CD4+ T cells. One entry per CDR3 protein results from TCRdb running MiXCR on the PCR reads. The data show fewer than 20,000 distinct CDR3 sequences, roughly 58% seen once. Their specific antigens are unknown. As for treatment: approximately nine-day PBMC culture with coronavirus spike peptide pools or control peptides (ViraFEST assay). The sequenced sample was CD4+ T cells from blood, cultured in vitro, obtained before SARS-CoV-2 vaccination. These TCRs come from a human donor who had recovered from COVID-19.

CDR3 DNA sequence: TGCGCCAGCAGTCCCTCTCCGTTTACCACAGATACGCAGTATTTT. This sequence encodes CASSPSPFTTDTQYF. The rearrangement uses TRBV5-1 and TRBJ2-3; D ambiguous. The V gene lost 5 bases and the J gene lost 2 bases, with 15 bases spanning the gap. Germline-derived CDR1 and CDR2 are SGHRS and YFSETQ. The CDR3 length is 15 residues.

This chain uses TRBV19 with TRBJ2-3; 8 bases are a match to TRBD2. Looked up from germline, CDR1 is LNHDA and CDR2 is SQIVND (reference sequence). Unmatched junction bases numbered 8, after V lost 6 bases and J lost 6 bases. The CDR3 contains 14 residues. CDR3 loop: CASRPREGRDTQYF. The CDR3, as DNA: TGTGCCAGTAGGCCCCGGGAGGGCCGGGATACGCAGTATTTT.

The chain combines TRBV20-1 with TRBJ1-6; D gene ambiguous. Per germline, CDR1 DFQATT and CDR2 SNEGSKA (reference sequence). The CDR3 spans 12 residues. Trimming took off 1 base at V and 10 bases at J, with 8 bases between the two ends. The CDR3 here is CSARGGQSPLHF. The DNA of the CDR3 is TGCAGTGCTAGAGGGGGTCAGTCACCCCTCCACTTT.

The V and J genes are TRBV20-1 and TRBJ1-6; D unclear. CDR1 and CDR2 from the germline V gene are DFQATT and SNEGSKA (reference sequence). The V end was cut by 2 bases, the J end by 6 bases, with 14 bases between. The CDR3 has 15 residues. In nucleotides, the CDR3 is TGCAGTGCTAGACGAGGATTCACGAGTAATTCACCCCTCCACTTT. Its translation is CSARRGFTSNSPLHF.

V is TRBV14 and J is TRBJ2-7, with 10 bases identical to TRBD1. The junction had 6 bases not matched to a gene; V was cut back by 2 bases and J by 2 bases. The germline V gene encodes CDR1 SGHDN and CDR2 FVKESK. This CDR3 region has 16 residues. The CDR3 loop is CASSQPGQGVTYEQYF. CDR3 in DNA: TGTGCCAGCAGCCAACCCGGACAGGGGGTTACCTACGAGCAGTACTTC.

This clonotype has more than one count but fewer than ten. J is TRBJ2-1 and V is TRBV10-2, with D uncertain. Trimming cost V 2 bases and J 5 bases, with 13 bases left between them. CDR1 is WSHSY and CDR2 is SAAADI in the germline V gene. The CDR3 covers 15 residues. The CDR3 region has the DNA TGCGCCAGCAGTGAGAGTTCGAGACCCAACAATGAGCAGTTCTTC. Protein sequence: CASSESSRPNNEQFF.

A single count supports this clonotype. The CDR3 coding sequence is TGCAGTGCGACGAAGAGGACCATGAACACTGAAGCTTTCTTT. It translates to CSATKRTMNTEAFF. The rearrangement links TRBV20-1 to TRBJ1-1; no clear D. The V end was cut by 6 bases, the J end by 0 bases, with 14 bases between. The CDR3 spans 14 residues. Germline V gene data show CDR1 as DFQATT and CDR2 as SNEGSKA (reference sequence).

This chain joins TRBV19 and TRBJ2-7, with 7 bases identical to TRBD1. CDR1 and CDR2 (germline): LNHDA, SQIVND (reference sequence). The J segment lost 3 bases and the V segment lost 6 bases, leaving 11 bases of the junction unmatched. This CDR3 region has 15 residues. CDR3 loop: CASSPRTDRYYEQYF. The CDR3 DNA is TGTGCCAGTAGCCCCCGGACGGACAGGTACTACGAGCAGTACTTC.

V usage is TRBV12-3 or TRBV12-4 and J usage is TRBJ2-5; TRBD1 might be the D (6 bases). V was cut by 5 bases and J by 3 bases, with 10 bases left in between. The CDR3 extends over 13 amino acids. CDR3 amino acids: CASSKGGKETQYF. The DNA of the CDR3 is TGTGCCAGCAGTAAAGGGGGAAAAGAGACCCAGTACTTC.

The sample holds a few counts of this clonotype. The gene calls are TRBV10-3 and TRBJ2-7, with D possibly matching TRBD2 (5 bases). Germline V gene sequence: CDR1 ENHRY, CDR2 SYGVKD. V lost 6 bases to trimming and J lost 3 bases, with 12 bases between them. CDR3 length: 13 residues. The DNA of the CDR3 is TGTGCCATCAGCTATGGGCGGGTCTACGAGCAGTACTTC. Protein sequence: CAISYGRVYEQYF.

V gene TRBV19 combines with J gene TRBJ2-3, with a weak D call TRBD2 (5 bases). This CDR3 spans 17 amino acids. Germline loops: CDR1 LNHDA, CDR2 SQIVND (reference sequence). Between the trimmed V and J ends, which lost 6 bases and 1 base, there was a span of 20 bases. The CDR3 DNA sequence: TGTGCCAGTAGCCTATCCGGGCCCGGGAAGGGCACAGATACGCAGTATTTT. Its translation is CASSLSGPGKGTDTQYF.

This clonotype was recorded a few times. The V call is TRBV7-9, the J call TRBJ2-5; the D call may be TRBD1 or TRBD2 (5 bases each). CDR1 is SEHNR and CDR2 is FQNEAQ in the germline V gene (reference sequence). This CDR3 is built from 14 residues. Trimming took 0 bases from V and 4 from J, leaving 9 bases between them. The CDR3 coding sequence is TGTGCCAGCAGCTTAGCGCATGGGGGAGAGACCCAGTACTTC. Its translation is CASSLAHGGETQYF.

There are a few counts of this clonotype. The V call is TRBV2, the J call TRBJ1-5; D might be TRBD1 (5 bases). The V end was cut by 2 bases, the J end by 5 bases, with 19 bases between. The CDR3 extends over 17 amino acids. Germline values: CDR1 SNHLY, CDR2 FYNNEI. The CDR3 nucleotides read TGTGCCAGCAGTGAATTGCGGGGACTTATGGTTTATCAGCCCCAGCATTTT. Protein: CASSELRGLMVYQPQHF.

This sequence joins TRBV23-1 and TRBJ2-2; tentatively, D is TRBD1 (5 bases). TRBV23-1 is recorded as an ORF, its role being uncertain. Deletions cut 4 bases from V and 2 bases from J, with 11 bases between. The CDR3 loop spans 15 amino acids. The CDR3 coding sequence is TGCGCCAGCAGTCTTCGTGACAGAAACACCGGGGAGCTGTTTTTT. Translated: CASSLRDRNTGELFF.